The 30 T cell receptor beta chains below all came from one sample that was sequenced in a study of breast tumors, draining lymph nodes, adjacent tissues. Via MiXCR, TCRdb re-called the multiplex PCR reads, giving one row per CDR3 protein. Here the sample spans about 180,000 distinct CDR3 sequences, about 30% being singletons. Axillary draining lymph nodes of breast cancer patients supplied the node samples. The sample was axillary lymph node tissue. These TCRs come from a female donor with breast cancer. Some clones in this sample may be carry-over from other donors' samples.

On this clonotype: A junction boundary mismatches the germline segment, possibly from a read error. The CDR3 loop is CASSLSGGGNYGYPF. CDR3 sequence (DNA): TGTGCCAGCAGCTTATCCGGGGGGGGGAACTATGGCTACCCCTTC. The chain has TRBV7-8 and TRBJ1-2; a possible D gene is TRBD1 (5 bases). The CDR3 length is 15 residues. Germline V gene sequence: CDR1 SGHVS, CDR2 FQNEAQ.

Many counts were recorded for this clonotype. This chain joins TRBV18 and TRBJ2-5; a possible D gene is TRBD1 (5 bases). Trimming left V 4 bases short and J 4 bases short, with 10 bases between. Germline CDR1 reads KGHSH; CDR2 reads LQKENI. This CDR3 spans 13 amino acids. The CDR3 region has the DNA TGTGCCAGCTCACAACAGGAACGAGAGACCCAGTACTTC. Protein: CASSQQERETQYF. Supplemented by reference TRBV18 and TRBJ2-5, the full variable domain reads NAGVMQNPRHLVRRRGQEARLRCSPMKGHSHVYWYRQLPEEGLKFMVYLQKENIIDESGMPKERFSAEFPKEGPSILRIQQVVRGDSAAYFCASSQQERETQYFGPGTRLLVL.

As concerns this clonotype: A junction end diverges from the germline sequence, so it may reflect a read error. CDR3 protein: CASSLRAYSYTF. The CDR3 bases are TGTGCCAGCAGTTTACGGGCCTATAGCTACACCTTC. The chain carries TRBV6-7 and TRBJ1-2; D unresolved. TRBV6-7 is identified as an open reading frame with a role that is uncertain. This CDR3 region has 12 residues.

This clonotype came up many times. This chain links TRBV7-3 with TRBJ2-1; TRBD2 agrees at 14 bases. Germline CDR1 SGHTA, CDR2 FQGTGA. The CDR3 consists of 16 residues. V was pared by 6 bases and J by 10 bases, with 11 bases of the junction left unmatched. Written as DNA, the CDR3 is TGTGCCAGCAGTCGGCAACCGGGACTAGCGGGAGTAGAGCAGTTCTTC. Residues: CASSRQPGLAGVEQFF.

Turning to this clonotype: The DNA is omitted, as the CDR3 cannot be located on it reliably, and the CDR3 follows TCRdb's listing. The CDR3 region is CASSYSGLAVNEQYFGPGTIYF. This sequence joins TRBV6-6 and TRBJ1-3. CDR1 is MNHNY and CDR2 is SVGAGI in the germline V gene (reference sequence). The CDR3 has 22 amino acids, counting both end residues.

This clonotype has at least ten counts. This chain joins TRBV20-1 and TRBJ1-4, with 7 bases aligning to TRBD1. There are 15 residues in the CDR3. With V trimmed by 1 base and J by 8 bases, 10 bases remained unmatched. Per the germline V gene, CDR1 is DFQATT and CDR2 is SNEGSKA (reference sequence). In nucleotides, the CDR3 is TGCAGTGCTAGAGCCCCGACAGGGCTTGGGGAAAAACTGTTTTTT. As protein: CSARAPTGLGEKLFF.

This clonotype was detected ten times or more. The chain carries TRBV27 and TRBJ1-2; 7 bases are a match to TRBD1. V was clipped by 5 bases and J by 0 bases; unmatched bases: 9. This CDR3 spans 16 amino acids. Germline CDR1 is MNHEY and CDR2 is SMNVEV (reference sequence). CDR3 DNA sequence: TGTGCCAGCAGTACTGGGACAGCGTCGGCTAACTATGGCTACACCTTC. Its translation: CASSTGTASANYGYTF.

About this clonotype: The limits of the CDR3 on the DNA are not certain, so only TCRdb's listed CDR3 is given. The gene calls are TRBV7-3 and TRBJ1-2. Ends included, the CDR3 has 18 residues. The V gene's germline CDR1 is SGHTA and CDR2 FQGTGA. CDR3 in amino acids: CASSFYICSASSMYGYTF.

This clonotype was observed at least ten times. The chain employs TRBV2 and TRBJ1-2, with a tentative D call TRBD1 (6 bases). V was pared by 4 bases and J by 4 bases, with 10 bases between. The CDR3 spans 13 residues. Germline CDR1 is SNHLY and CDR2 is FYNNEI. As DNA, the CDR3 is TGTGCCAGCAGTGTCAAGGGGGGCTATGGCTACACCTTC. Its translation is CASSVKGGYGYTF.

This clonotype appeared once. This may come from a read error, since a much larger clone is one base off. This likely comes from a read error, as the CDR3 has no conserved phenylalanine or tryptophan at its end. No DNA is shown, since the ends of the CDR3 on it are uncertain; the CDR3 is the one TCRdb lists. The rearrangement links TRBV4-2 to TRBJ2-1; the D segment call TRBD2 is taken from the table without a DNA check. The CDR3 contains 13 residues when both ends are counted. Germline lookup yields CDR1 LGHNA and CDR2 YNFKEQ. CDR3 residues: CASRQEGGTSYLL.

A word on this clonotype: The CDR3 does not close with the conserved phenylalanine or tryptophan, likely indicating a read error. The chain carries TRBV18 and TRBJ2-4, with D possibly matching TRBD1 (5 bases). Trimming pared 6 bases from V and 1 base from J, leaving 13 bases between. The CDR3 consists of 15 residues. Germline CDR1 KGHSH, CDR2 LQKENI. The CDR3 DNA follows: TGTGCCAGCTCCGACAGAGAGATTGCCAAAAACATTCAGTACCTC. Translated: CASSDREIAKNIQYL.

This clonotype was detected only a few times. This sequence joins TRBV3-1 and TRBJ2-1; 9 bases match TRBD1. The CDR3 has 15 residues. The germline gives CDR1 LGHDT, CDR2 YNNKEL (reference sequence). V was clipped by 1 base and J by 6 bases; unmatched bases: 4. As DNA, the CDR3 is TGTGCCAGCAGCCAAGGACAGGGGGTAATCAATGAGCAGTTCTTC. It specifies CASSQGQGVINEQFF.

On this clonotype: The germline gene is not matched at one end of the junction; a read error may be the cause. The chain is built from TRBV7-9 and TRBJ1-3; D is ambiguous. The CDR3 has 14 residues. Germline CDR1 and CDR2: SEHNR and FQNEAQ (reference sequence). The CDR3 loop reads CGSRTQERGNTIYF. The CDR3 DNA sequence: TGTGGCAGCAGGACCCAGGAGCGTGGAAACACCATATATTTT. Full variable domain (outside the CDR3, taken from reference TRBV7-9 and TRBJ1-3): DTGVSQNPRHKITKRGQNVTFRCDPISEHNRLYWYRQTLGQGPEFLTYFQNEAQLEKSRLLSDRFSAERPKGSFSTLEIQRTEQGDSAMYLCGSRTQERGNTIYFGEGSWLTVV.

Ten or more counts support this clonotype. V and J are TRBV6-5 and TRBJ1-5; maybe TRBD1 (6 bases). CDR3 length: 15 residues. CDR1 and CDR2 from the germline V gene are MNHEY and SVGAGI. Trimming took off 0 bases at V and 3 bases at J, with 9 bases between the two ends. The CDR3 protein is CASSYSGANNQPQHF. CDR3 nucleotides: TGTGCCAGCAGTTACTCGGGGGCCAACAATCAGCCCCAGCATTTT.

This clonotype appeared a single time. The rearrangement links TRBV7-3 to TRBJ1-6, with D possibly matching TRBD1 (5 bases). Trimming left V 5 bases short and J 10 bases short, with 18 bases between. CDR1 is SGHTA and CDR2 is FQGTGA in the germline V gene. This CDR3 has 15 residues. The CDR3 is CASSVQGRTRSPLHF. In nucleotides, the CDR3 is TGTGCCAGCAGCGTCCAGGGAAGAACTAGGTCACCCCTCCACTTT.

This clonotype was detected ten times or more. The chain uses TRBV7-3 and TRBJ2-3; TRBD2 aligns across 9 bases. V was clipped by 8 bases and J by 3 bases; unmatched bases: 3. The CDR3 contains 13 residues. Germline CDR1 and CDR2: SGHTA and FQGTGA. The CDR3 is CASSSGETDTQYF. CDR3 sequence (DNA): TGTGCCAGCTCTAGCGGGGAGACAGATACGCAGTATTTT.

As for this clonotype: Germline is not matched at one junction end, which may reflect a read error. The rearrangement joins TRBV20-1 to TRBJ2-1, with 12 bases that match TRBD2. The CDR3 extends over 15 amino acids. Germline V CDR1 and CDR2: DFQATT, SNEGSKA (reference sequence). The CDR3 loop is CSARGLAGTYNGQFF. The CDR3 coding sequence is TGCAGTGCTAGGGGACTAGCGGGTACCTACAATGGGCAGTTCTTC.

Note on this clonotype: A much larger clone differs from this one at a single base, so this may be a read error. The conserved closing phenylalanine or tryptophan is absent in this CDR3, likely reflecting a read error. This CDR3 reads CASSSLGQGQSQPQHS. CDR3 nucleotides: TGTGCCAGTAGTAGTCTAGGACAGGGCCAAAGTCAGCCCCAGCATTCT. The gene calls are TRBV19 and TRBJ1-5, with 8 bases matching TRBD1. Germline CDR1 and CDR2: LNHDA and SQIVND (reference sequence). The CDR3 sequence is 16 residues long. V lost 4 bases to trimming and J lost 6 bases; unmatched junction nucleotides: 11.

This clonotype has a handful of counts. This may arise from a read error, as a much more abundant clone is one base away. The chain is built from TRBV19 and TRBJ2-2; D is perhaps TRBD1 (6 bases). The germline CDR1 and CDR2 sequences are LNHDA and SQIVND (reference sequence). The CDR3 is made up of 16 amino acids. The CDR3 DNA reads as TGTGCCAGTAGGCCCAGGGTAGTCAGGGACACCGGGAAGCTGTTTTTT. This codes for CASRPRVVRDTGKLFF.

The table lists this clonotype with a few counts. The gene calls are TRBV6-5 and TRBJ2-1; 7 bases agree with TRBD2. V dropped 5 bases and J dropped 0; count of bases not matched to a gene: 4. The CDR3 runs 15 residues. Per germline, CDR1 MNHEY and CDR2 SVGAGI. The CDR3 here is CASSLQRGSYNEQFF. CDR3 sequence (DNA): TGTGCCAGCAGTCTTCAGCGGGGCTCCTACAATGAGCAGTTCTTC.

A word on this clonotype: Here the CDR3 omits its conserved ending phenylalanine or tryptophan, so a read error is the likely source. As DNA, the CDR3 is TGTGCCAGCAGCTTACTAGGCAGGAGAGAGACCCAGTACCTC. This encodes CASSLLGRRETQYL. The V call is TRBV7-2, the J call TRBJ2-5; no firm D call. The CDR3 is made up of 14 amino acids. The germline gives CDR1 SGHTA, CDR2 FQGNSA. V was pared by 2 bases and J by 4 bases, with 11 bases between.

The CDR3 spells CIDEGYRNYGYTF. In DNA form, the CDR3 reads TGCATCGACGAGGGTTATCGTAACTATGGCTACACCTTC. The chain carries TRBV29-1 and TRBJ1-2; D ambiguous. There are 13 residues in the CDR3. Germline CDR1 is SQVTM and CDR2 is ANQGSEA. The full variable domain, completed using reference TRBV29-1 and TRBJ1-2, is SAVISQKPSRDICQRGTSLTIQCQVDSQVTMMFWYRQQPGQSLTLIATANQGSEATYESGFVIDKFPISRPNLTFSTLTVSNMSPEDSSIYLCIDEGYRNYGYTFGSGTRLTVV.

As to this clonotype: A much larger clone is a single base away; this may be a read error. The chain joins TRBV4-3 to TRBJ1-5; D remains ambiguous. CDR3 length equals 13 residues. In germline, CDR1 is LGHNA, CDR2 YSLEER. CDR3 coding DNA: TGCGCCAGCAGACAAGTCCCGGCCCATCTCCAGCATTTT. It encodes CASRQVPAHLQHF.

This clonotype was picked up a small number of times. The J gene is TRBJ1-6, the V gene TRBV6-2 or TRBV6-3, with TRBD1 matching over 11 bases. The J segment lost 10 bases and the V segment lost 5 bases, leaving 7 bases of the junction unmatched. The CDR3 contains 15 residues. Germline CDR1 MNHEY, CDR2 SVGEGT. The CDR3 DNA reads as TGTGCCAGCAGTCACTTCGGGACAGGGGGGTCACCCCTCCACTTT. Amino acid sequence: CASSHFGTGGSPLHF.

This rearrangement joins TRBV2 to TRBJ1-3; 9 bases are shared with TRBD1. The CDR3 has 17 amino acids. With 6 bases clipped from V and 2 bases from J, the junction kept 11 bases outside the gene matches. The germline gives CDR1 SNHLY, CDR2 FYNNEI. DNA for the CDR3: TGTGCCAGCAGCGGGCCCGGACAGGGGTTCACTGGAAACACCATATATTTT. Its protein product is CASSGPGQGFTGNTIYF.

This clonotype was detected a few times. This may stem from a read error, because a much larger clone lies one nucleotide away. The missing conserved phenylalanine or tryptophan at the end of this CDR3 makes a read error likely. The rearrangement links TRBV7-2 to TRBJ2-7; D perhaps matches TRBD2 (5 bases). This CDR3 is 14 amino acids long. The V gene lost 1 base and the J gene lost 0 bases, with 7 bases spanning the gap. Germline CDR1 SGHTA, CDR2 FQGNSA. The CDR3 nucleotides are TGTGCCAGCAGCTTAGAACGGGGCTCCTACGAGCAGTACCTC. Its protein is CASSLERGSYEQYL.

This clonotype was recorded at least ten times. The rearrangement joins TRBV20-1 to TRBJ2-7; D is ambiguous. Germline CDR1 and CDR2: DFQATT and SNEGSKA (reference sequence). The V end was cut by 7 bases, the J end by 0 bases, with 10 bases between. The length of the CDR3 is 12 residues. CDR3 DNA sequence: TGCAGTGTAGCCCGAGGCTCCTACGAGCAGTACTTC. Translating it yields CSVARGSYEQYF.

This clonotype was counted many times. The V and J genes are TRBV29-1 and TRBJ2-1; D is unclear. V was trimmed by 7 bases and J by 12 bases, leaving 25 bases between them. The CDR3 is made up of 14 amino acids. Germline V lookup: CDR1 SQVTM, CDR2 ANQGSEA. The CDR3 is CSARSEPRPDWQFF. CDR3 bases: TGCAGCGCCCGTAGTGAACCACGGCCAGATTGGCAGTTCTTC.

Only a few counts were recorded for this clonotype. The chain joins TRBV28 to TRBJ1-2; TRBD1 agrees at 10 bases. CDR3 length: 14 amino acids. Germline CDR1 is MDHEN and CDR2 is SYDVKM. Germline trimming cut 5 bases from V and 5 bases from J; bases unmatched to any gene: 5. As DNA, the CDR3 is TGTGCCAGCAGTAGGACAGGGGGTATTTATGGCTACACCTTC. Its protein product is CASSRTGGIYGYTF.

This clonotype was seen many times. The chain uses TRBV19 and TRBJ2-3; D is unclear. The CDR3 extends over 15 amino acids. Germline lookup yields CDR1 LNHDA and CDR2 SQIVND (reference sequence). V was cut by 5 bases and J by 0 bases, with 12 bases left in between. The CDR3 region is CASSPLYASTDTQYF. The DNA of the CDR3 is TGTGCCAGTAGTCCCCTCTATGCTAGCACAGATACGCAGTATTTT.